The T cell receptor beta chain described here comes from a study of blood T cell repertoires in COVID-19 (dated by TCRdb to about 2020). About the full investigation: Samples covering the acute and convalescent phases of COVID-19 were provided by collaborators in the United States, Italy and Spain. The prospective study material was composed of cDNA or gDNA derived from T cells, B-cell-depleted T cells, or PBMCs. Subjects who had been exposed to COVID-19, were actively infected with it, or had recovered from it provided the deeply sampled blood TCRbeta repertoires that made up the dataset. The repertoires were released in a freely available public database intended as a resource for research on the immune response to SARS-CoV-2. Samples came from the ongoing ImmuneRACE study (first 160 participants) plus 1,254 subjects from 6 global collaborators. A de-identified subject ID, COVID-19 status, age in years and sex were almost always included in the sample metadata. Where available, HLA class I and class II types were taken from metadata supplied by the sample provider and were not determined by assay-based typing. Broad study findings and their caveats: The quantity of clinical and demographic metadata differed by source and by participant and was supplied without curation.

There are 11 amino acids in the CDR3, from cysteine to phenylalanine inclusive. Of all the DNA, just the CDR3 is kept, 33 bases in frame from base 1. CDR1 and CDR2 (ENHRY, SYGVKD) derive from the germline V gene. Trimming costs V 10 bases and J 3 bases, and their ends lie 9 bases apart. Points on this clone: What antigen it recognizes has not been identified. No per-base quality is available; no much larger clone lies one base away.

The collaborating institutions used their own protocols to collect whole blood in K2EDTA tubes. Collaborator samples were shipped for TCRbeta analysis as frozen whole blood, isolated PBMCs, or DNA extracted from either sample type. The immunoSEQ Assay, a bias-controlled multiplex PCR, was used to amplify TCRbeta CDR3 regions from genomic DNA. As for how the authors treated the data: The number of nucleated cells in each sample was estimated by amplification of reference gene primers within the assay. To quantify the absolute abundance of each unique TCRbeta CDR3 rearrangement, sequence reads were collapsed and filtered. For each sample, productive Simpson clonality was calculated as the square root of Simpson's diversity index over productive rearrangements. In TCRdb, the immuneACCESS table is reduced to in-frame sequences with V and J assigned. These tables do not hold every clone; where another copy was compared, an unresolved V gene accounts for under half, and the others remain unexplained. V, J and clone size derive from that table, while D and trimming were established from the DNA sequence. The sample table shows about 300,000 clones, and 85% to 90% are seen once. The ten largest make up about 5% of the sample.

The sequenced material came from peripheral blood. This TCR was recovered from a man aged 35 to 55 with acute or convalescent COVID-19. The sequence links TRBV10-3 to TRBJ1-1, with no reliable assignment of the D segment. The CDR3: CATAGYTEAFF. The DNA sequence follows: TGTGCCACGGCGGGGTACACTGAAGCTTTCTTT.